This T cell receptor beta chain was identified in a study of T cell responses to AZD1222 COVID-19 vaccine (dated by TCRdb to the early 2020s). The study in broad terms: AZD1222 recipients given second doses at about 4 weeks or at about 12 weeks were pooled, since spike-specific TCR depth and breadth were not found to differ between the two schedules. Trial participants were enrolled into age subgroups of 18-55, 56-69 and 70-plus years, which contained roughly 140, 27 and 60 TCR-sequenced participants, respectively. TCR sequencing covered about 230 trial participants: 200 to 210 given two doses of AZD1222 and 26 given two doses of MenACWY control vaccine.

A word on this clone: No antigen is known for it. Qualities for individual bases were not recorded, and no much larger clone is one base off.

The CDR3 has 16 amino acids, counting the end cysteine and phenylalanine. Only the CDR3 region is kept as DNA, spanning 48 bases read in frame from base 1. Ends trimmed: V by 5 bases, J by 5 bases; bases unmatched to a gene: 14. For CDR1 and CDR2, the germline V gene lists SNHLY and FYNNEI. What the time point label conveys for this sample: baseline before first vaccination. Vaccinee samples came from UK trials COV001 and COV002, including a single-blind randomized controlled phase 2/3 trial of AZD1222 (ChAdOx1 nCoV-19) in healthy adults. For TCRbeta chain sequencing, PBMC samples from trial participants were taken at day 0 and at day 28 after the second dose. The CDR3 regions of human TCRbeta chains were subjected to immunosequencing. The original methods were these. TCRs in the repertoires were matched against a reference library of SARS-CoV-2-specific TCRs that had been generated with the MIRA antigen-specificity platform. Breadth meant the fraction of unique TCRs that were SARS-CoV-2-associated, whereas depth meant the fraction of total T cells that were SARS-CoV-2-associated. Using the MIRA data, every spike-specific TCR was mapped to the spike region that the TCR reacted to and assigned to either a CD4 or a CD8 class. Log10-transformed breadth and depth values were compared by one-way ANOVA with Sidak's multiple comparisons tests. The table was pulled from immuneACCESS by TCRdb, which kept in-frame rearrangements only. Such tables lose some clones; where checked, under half of the loss comes from unresolved V genes, and the rest has no known cause. V, J and clone size are taken as reported in that table, and D and trimming were inferred from the DNA itself. This sample comprises 95,000 or so clones, roughly 88% of them detected only once. The ten largest clones represent 2.8% of the sample.

Results the study describes overall, beyond this receptor: Because no samples from the day 14 peak response were available, repertoires could be characterized only after the peak T cell response. After two AZD1222 doses, spike-specific TCR breadth and depth were significantly higher than at day 0 and than in MenACWY recipients. The 56-69-year group was small, and its depth increase did not reach significance, likely because of low power. Participants were mostly white British, with more females than males. The authors suggested clonal diversity may have been underestimated. Reportedly, almost half of the unique spike-specific TCRs recognized epitopes lying outside the regions that are mutated in the B.1.351 and B.1.1.7 variants. Vaccine-associated CD4 TCRs spanned the whole spike protein, with dominant responses in regions 160-218 and 743-854. Conclusions about previously exposed vaccinees are limited because only five to seven AZD1222 recipients were SARS-CoV-2 seropositive at baseline.

The clonotype comes from an adult in good health. This specimen consisted of peripheral blood, obtained on day 0 of AZD1222 vaccination. Here the chain combines TRBV2 and TRBJ2-7, and TRBD1 aligns with 8 junction nucleotides. CDR3 region: CASSPSLVRGPHEQYF. In nucleotides, the sequence is TGTGCCAGCAGTCCGTCTCTGGTCAGGGGGCCCCACGAGCAGTACTTC. The CDR3 plus the reference TRBV2 and TRBJ2-7 genes for the other parts give the full variable domain: EPEVTQTPSHQVTQMGQEVILRCVPISNHLYFYWYRQILGQKVEFLVSFYNNEISEKSEIFDDQFSVERPDGSNFTLKIRSTKLEDSAMYFCASSPSLVRGPHEQYFGPGTRLTVT.